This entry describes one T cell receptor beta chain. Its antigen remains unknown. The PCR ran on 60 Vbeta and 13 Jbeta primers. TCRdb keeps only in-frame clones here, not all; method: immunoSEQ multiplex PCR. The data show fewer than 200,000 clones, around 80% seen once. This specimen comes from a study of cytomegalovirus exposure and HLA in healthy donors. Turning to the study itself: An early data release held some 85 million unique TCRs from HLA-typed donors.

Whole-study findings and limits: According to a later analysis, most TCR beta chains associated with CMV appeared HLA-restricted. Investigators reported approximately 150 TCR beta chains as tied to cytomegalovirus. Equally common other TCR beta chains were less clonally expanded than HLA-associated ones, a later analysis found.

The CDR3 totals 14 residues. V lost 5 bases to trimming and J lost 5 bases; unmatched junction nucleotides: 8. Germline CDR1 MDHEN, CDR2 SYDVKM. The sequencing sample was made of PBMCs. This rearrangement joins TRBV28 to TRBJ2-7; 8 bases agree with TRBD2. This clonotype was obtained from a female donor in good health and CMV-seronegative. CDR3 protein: CASSASAGVDEQYF. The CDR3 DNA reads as TGTGCCAGCAGTGCCTCAGCGGGAGTCGACGAGCAGTACTTC.